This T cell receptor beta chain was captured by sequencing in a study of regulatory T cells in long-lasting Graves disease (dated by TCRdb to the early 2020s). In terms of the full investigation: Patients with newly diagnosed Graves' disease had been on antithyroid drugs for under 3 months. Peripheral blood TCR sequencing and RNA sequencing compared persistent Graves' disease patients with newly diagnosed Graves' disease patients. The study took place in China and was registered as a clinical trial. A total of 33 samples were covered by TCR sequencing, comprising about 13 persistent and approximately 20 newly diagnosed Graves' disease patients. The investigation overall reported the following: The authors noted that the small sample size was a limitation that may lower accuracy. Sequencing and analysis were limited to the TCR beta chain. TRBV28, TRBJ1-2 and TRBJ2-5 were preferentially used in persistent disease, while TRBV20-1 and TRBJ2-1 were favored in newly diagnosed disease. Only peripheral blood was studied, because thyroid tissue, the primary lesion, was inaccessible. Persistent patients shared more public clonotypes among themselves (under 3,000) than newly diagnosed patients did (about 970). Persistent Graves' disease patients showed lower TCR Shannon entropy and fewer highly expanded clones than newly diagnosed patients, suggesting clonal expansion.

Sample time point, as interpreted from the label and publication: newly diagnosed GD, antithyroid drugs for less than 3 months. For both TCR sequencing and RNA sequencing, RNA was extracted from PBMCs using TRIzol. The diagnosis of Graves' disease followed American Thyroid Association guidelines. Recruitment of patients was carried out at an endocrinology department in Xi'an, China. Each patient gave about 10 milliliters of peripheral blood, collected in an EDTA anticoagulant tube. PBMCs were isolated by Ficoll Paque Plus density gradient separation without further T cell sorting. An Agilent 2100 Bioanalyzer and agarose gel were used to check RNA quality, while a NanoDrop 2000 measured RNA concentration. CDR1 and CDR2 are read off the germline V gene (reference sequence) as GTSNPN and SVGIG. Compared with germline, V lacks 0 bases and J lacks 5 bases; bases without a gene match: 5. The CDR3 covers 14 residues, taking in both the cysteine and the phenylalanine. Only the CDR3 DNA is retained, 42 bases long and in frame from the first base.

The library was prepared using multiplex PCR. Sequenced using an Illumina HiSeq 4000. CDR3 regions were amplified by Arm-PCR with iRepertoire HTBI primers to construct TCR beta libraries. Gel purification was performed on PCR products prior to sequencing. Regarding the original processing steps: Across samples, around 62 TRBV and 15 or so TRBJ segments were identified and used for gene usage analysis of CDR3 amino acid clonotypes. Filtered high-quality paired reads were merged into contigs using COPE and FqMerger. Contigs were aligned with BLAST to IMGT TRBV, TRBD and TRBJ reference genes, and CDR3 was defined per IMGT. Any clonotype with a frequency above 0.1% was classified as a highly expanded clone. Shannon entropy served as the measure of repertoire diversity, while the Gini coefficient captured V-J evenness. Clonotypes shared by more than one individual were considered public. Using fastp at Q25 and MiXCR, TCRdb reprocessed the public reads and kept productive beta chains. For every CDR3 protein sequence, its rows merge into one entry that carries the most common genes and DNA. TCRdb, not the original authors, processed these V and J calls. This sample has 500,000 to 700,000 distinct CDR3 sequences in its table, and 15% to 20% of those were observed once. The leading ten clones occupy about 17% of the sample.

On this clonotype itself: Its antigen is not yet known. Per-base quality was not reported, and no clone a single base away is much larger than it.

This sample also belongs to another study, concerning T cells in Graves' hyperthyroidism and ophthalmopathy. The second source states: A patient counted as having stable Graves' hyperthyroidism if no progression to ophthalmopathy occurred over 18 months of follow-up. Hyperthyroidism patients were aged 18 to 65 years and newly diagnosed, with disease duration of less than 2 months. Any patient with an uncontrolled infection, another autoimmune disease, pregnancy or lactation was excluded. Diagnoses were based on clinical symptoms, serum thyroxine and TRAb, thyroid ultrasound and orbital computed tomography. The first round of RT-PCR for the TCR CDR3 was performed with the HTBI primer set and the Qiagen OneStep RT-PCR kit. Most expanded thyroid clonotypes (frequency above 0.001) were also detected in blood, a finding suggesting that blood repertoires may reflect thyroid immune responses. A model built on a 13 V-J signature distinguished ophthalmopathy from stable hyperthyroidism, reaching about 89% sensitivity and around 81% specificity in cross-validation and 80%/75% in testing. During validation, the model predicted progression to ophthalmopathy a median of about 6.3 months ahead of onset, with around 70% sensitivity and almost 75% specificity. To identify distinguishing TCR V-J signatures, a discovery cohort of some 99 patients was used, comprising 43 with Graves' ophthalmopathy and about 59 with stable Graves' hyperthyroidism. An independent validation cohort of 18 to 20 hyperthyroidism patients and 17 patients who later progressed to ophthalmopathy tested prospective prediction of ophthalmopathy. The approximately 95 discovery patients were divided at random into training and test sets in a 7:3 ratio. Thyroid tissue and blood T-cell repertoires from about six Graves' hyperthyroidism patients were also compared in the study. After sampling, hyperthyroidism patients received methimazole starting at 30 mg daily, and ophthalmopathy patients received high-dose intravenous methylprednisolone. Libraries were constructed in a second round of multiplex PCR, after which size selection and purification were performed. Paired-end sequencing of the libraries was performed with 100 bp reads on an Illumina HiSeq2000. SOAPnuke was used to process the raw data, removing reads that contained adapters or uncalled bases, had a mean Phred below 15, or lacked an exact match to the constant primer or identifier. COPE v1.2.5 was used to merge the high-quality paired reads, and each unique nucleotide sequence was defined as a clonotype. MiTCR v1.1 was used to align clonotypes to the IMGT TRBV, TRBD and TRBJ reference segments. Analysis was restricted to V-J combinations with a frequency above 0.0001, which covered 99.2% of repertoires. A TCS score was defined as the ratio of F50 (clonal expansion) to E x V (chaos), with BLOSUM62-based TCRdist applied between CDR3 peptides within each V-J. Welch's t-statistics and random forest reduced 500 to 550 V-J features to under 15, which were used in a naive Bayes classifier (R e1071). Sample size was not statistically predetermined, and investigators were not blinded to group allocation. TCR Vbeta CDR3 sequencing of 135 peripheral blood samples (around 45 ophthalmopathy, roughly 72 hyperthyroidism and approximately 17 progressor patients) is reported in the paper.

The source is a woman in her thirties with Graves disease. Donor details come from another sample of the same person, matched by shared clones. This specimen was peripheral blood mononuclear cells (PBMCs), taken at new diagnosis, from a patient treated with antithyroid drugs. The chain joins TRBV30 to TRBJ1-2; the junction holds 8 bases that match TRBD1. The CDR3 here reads CAWSVVTGAYGYTF. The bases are TGTGCCTGGAGTGTTGTGACAGGGGCTTATGGCTACACCTTC. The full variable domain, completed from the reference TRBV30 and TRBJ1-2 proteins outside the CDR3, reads SQTIHQWPATLVQPVGSPLSLECTVEGTSNPNLYWYRQAAGRGLQLLFYSVGIGQISSEVPQNLSASRPQDRQFILSSKKLLLSDSGFYLCAWSVVTGAYGYTFGSGTRLTVV.